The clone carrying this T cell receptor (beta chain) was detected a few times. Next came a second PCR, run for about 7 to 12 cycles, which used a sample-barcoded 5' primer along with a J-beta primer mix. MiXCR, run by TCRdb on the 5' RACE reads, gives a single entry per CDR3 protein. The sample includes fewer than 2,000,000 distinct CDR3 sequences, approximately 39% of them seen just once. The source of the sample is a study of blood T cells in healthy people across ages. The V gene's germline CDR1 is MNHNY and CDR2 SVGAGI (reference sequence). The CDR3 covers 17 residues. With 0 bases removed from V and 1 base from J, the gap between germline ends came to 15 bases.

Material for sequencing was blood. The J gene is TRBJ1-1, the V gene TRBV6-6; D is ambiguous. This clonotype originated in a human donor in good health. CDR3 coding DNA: TGTGCCAGCAGTTACTCTTTGGGTACGGTCAGGAACACTGAAGCTTTCTTT. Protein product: CASSYSLGTVRNTEAFF.